Below are 6 T cell receptor beta chains sequenced from a single sample in a study of T cells after yellow fever vaccination. Each CDR3 protein gets one entry after TCRdb re-called the 5' RACE reads with MiXCR. The repertoire has about 500,000 distinct CDR3 sequences, roughly a sixth of them found once; the top ten carry approximately 15%. The material sequenced was PBMCs, taken around 5 days after the first yellow fever vaccination. The receptors here all came from a man aged 18 to 35 who received the YFV17D yellow fever vaccine.

V and J are TRBV4-2 and TRBJ2-1; 8 bases line up with TRBD2. This CDR3 region has 17 residues. In germline, CDR1 is LGHNA, CDR2 YNFKEQ. The V gene end was trimmed by 1 base and the J gene end by 9 bases; junction bases not matched to a gene: 14. DNA for the CDR3: TGTGCCAGCAGCCAAGGGGGAGCGGGGGACCTCCAAGGTGAGCAGTTCTTC. Amino acids: CASSQGGAGDLQGEQFF.

CDR3 sequence (DNA): TGTGCCAGCAGCTTATACCCAGGGTCGGACTATGGCTACACCTTC. Amino acid sequence: CASSLYPGSDYGYTF. The V gene is TRBV7-3, the J gene TRBJ1-2, with TRBD1 as a possible D gene (5 bases). There are 15 residues in the CDR3. In germline, CDR1 is SGHTA, CDR2 FQGTGA. V was shortened by 2 bases and J by 3 bases, with 13 bases between the two germline ends.

This rearrangement joins TRBV9 to TRBJ1-6, with D hard to call. The CDR3 runs to 14 residues. Trimming left V 0 bases short and J 9 bases short, with 10 bases between. The V gene's germline CDR1 is SGDLS and CDR2 YYNGEE. The CDR3 sequence is CASSVAGIGSPLHF. The CDR3 bases are TGTGCCAGCAGCGTAGCTGGGATTGGTTCACCCCTCCACTTT.

This clonotype was recorded at least ten times. This rearrangement joins TRBV12-3 or TRBV12-4 to TRBJ2-5; TRBD2 is a possible D gene (6 bases). CDR3 length equals 16 residues. The V and J ends lost 3 bases and 4 bases respectively, with 18 bases between them. For the CDR3, the DNA is TGTGCCAGCAGTTTCGGACTTGGAGGGGTGGGAGAGACCCAGTACTTC. Residues: CASSFGLGGVGETQYF.

The chain recombines TRBV20-1 with TRBJ1-2, with D possibly matching TRBD1 (6 bases). Germline CDR1 reads DFQATT; CDR2 reads SNEGSKA (reference sequence). The V gene lost 1 base and the J gene lost 5 bases, with 17 bases spanning the gap. This CDR3 comprises 15 residues. The CDR3 spells CSARGLGGIGYGYTF. The CDR3 bases are TGCAGTGCTAGAGGGCTGGGGGGCATAGGGTATGGCTACACCTTC.

The genes are TRBV14 and TRBJ2-7; D possibly corresponds to TRBD1 (7 bases). Germline V gene lookup returns CDR1 SGHDN and CDR2 FVKESK. The CDR3 runs to 15 residues. V lost 5 bases, J lost 3 bases, and 17 bases lay in between. The chain's CDR3 is CASSEVGGQLYEQYV. The DNA for the CDR3 is TGTGCCAGCAGCGAGGTGGGGGGACAGCTCTACGAGCAGTACGTC.